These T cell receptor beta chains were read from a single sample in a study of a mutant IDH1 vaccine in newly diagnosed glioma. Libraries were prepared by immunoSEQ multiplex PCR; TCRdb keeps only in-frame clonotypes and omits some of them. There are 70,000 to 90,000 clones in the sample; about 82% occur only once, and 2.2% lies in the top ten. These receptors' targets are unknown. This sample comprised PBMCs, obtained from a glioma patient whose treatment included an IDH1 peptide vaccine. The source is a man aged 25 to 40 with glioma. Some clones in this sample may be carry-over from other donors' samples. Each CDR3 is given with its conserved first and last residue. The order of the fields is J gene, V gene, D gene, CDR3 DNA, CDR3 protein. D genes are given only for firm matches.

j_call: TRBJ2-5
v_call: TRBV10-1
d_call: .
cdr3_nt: TGCGCCAGCAGTGAGTCGTCCTACCAAGAGACCCAGTACTTC
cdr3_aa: CASSESSYQETQYF

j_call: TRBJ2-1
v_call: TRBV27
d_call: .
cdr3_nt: TGTGCCAGTGGGCCGGACGGAAACTACAATGAGCAGTTCTTC
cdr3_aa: CASGPDGNYNEQFF

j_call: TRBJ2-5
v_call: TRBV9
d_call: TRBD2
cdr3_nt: TGTGCCAGCAGCGCTGCGGGACTAGCGGGTGCAGAGACCCAGTACTTC
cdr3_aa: CASSAAGLAGAETQYF

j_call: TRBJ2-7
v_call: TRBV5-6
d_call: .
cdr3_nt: TGTGCCAGCAGCTTGGAACGGGGAGCCTACGAGCAGTACTTC
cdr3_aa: CASSLERGAYEQYF

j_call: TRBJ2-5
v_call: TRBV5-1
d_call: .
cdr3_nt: TGCGCCAGCAACCCGGGATGGGATACGACAGGCCGGGAGACCCAGTACTTC
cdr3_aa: CASNPGWDTTGRETQYF

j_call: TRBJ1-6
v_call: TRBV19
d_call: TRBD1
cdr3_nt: TGTGGCACGAGGGACAGGGGGAATTCACCCCTCCACTTT
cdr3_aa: CGTRDRGNSPLHF

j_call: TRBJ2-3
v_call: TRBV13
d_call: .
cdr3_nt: TGTGCCAGCAGCTCGGGACCCCGGGCAGCCGATACGCAGTATTTT
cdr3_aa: CASSSGPRAADTQYF

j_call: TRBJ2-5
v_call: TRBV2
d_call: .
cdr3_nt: TGTGCCAGCCTACTTTACCAAGAGACCCAGTACTTC
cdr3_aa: CASLLYQETQYF

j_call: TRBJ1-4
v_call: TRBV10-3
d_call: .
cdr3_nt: TGTGCCATCAGTGAGTCGACTCGGGGGACGAAGAATGAAAAACTGTTTTTT
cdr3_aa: CAISESTRGTKNEKLFF

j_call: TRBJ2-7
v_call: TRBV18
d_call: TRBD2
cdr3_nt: TGTGCCAGCTCCCGGACTAGCGCGACCTACGAGCAGTACTTC
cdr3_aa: CASSRTSATYEQYF

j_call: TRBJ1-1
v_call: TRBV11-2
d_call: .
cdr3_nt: TGTGCCAGCAGCTTAGGTGGGGGGCCGGGAATGAACACTGAAGCTTTCTTT
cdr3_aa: CASSLGGGPGMNTEAFF

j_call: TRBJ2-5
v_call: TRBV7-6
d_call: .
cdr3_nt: .
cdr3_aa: CASSFGPGQQETQYF

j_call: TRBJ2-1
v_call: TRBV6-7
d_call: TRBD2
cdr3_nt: TGTGCCATCCCTTTGGAGCGGGGGAGCTCCTACAATGAGCAGTTCTTC
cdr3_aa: CAIPLERGSSYNEQFF

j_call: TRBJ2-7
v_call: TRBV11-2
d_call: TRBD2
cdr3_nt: TGCGCCAGCGGCCAAGGGGCGGGAGGGCCTTTCGAGCAGTACTTC
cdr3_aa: CASGQGAGGPFEQYF

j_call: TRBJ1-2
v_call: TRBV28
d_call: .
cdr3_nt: TGTGCCAGCAAAGGACGGGGGTATGGCTACACCTTC
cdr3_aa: CASKGRGYGYTF